This TCR beta chain was documented in a study of shared clonotypes between healthy human individuals. Study-level points and caveats: Several donors shared 4.5% to 6.5% of their naive CD4 clonotypes. Represented diversity (both genetic and exposure-history) was limited by the small number of donors. Among the subsets, naive ones generally showed larger estimated richness than memory ones.

With regard to this clone: Its antigen remains unidentified.

The protocol was immunoSEQ multiplex PCR, while the TCRdb copy is restricted to in-frame clones and leaves out a portion. The data contain more than 1 million clones, around 78% of them singletons. The trim removed 3 bases at V and 5 bases at J, leaving 13 bases unmatched. Germline V gene data show CDR1 as SGHRS and CDR2 as YFSETQ. This CDR3 comprises 16 residues. Sequencing input: memory CD4+ T cells from PBMCs. Noted subset: CD45RA-negative fraction. This receptor was obtained from a young man in good health. Some clones in this sample may be carry-over from other donors' samples. The chain uses TRBV5-1 and TRBJ1-1; 7 nucleotides align to TRBD1. CDR3 in DNA: TGCGCCAGCAGCTCAAGCCCGACAGGGAGTGGGACTGAAGCTTTCTTT. Residues: CASSSSPTGSGTEAFF.